The next 20 T cell receptor beta chains were all read from a single sample in a study of regulatory dendritic cells for organ transplantation (TCRdb year 2017). Sorted T cell subsets were CFSE-labeled and co-cultured for 4 to 6 days with allogeneic regulatory or mature dendritic cells at a 1:10 DC:T ratio. The method was the immunoSEQ multiplex PCR assay. Here the immuneACCESS table is served through TCRdb, limited to in-frame sequences with V and J called. Missing clones are a known gap in these copies; in checked studies unresolved V genes cover under half, and the rest lacks a known reason. Counted in this sample were over 20,000 clones; 80% to 90% of them appeared once. The biggest ten clones account for about 0.7% of the sample. Their specific antigens are unknown. Sequenced sample: naive CD4+ T cells from blood cultured with regulatory dendritic cells. The sample's cell subset or site label is to be understood as: CD45RA+ naive T cells. The receptors originated from a human donor in good health.

In this sample, this clone turned up once. V and J are TRBV5-4 and TRBJ2-1; 7 positions agree with TRBD2. This CDR3 is 17 amino acids long. CDR1 is SGHNT and CDR2 is YYREEE in the germline V gene (reference sequence). The J segment lost 8 bases and the V segment lost 0 bases, leaving 14 bases of the junction unmatched. This chain's CDR3 is CASSLAPGLNIQDEQFF. The CDR3 DNA reads as TGTGCCAGCAGCTTGGCCCCGGGACTAAATATTCAGGATGAGCAGTTCTTC.

The chain has TRBV4-3 and TRBJ1-1; D unresolved. Germline V gene lookup returns CDR1 LGHNA and CDR2 YSLEER. The CDR3 contains 13 residues. The V gene lost 4 bases and the J gene lost 0 bases, with 6 bases spanning the gap. CDR3: CASSLEMNTEAFF. DNA of the CDR3: TGCGCCAGCAGCCTCGAGATGAACACTGAAGCTTTCTTT.

The genes are TRBV7-9 and TRBJ2-1; 8 bases line up with TRBD2. Germline V gene lookup returns CDR1 SEHNR and CDR2 FQNEAQ (reference sequence). V shed 1 base, J shed 6 bases, and the junction held 5 bases outside the gene matches. CDR3 length equals 15 residues. The CDR3 protein is CASSLGTSGSNEQFF. For the CDR3, the DNA is TGTGCCAGCAGCTTAGGAACTAGCGGCTCCAATGAGCAGTTCTTC.

This chain uses TRBV6-6 with TRBJ1-1; possible D gene TRBD1, 6 bases. Germline CDR1 reads MNHNY; CDR2 reads SVGAGI (reference sequence). This CDR3 region has 10 residues. V gave up 11 bases and J gave up 6 bases, with 10 bases separating them. The DNA of the CDR3 is TGTGCCGCGGGGGGCGCTGAAGCTTTCTTT. Amino acids: CAAGGAEAFF.

V is TRBV10-2 and J is TRBJ1-5; D call uncertain. V gave up 6 bases and J gave up 8 bases, with 11 bases separating them. The CDR3 spans 12 residues. CDR1 is WSHSY and CDR2 is SAAADI in the germline V gene. In DNA, the CDR3 is TGCGCCAGCAGCCTACACTCCGAGCCCCAGCATTTT. It yields the protein CASSLHSEPQHF.

The CDR3: CATTWDSRTDTQYF. CDR3 nucleotide sequence: TGTGCCACGACGTGGGACAGCCGCACAGATACGCAGTATTTT. This rearrangement joins TRBV7-2 to TRBJ2-3; 7 bases are shared with TRBD1. Germline-derived CDR1 and CDR2 are SGHTA and FQGNSA. The ends lost 10 bases at V and 1 base at J; junction bases unmatched: 8. The CDR3 consists of 14 residues.

The chain uses TRBV18 and TRBJ1-1, with a weak D call TRBD1 (5 bases). Germline V gives CDR1 KGHSH, CDR2 LQKENI. This CDR3 contains 16 residues. The V end lost 3 bases, the J end lost 1 base, and 15 bases lay between the germline ends. The CDR3 reads CASSPRQRTSNTEAFF. The CDR3 nucleotides read TGTGCCAGCTCACCCCGACAGCGCACTTCGAACACTGAAGCTTTCTTT. The whole variable domain, filled in from reference TRBV18 and TRBJ1-1, reads NAGVMQNPRHLVRRRGQEARLRCSPMKGHSHVYWYRQLPEEGLKFMVYLQKENIIDESGMPKERFSAEFPKEGPSILRIQQVVRGDSAAYFCASSPRQRTSNTEAFFGQGTRLTVV.

This clone has just one count. This chain uses TRBV7-9 with TRBJ1-1, with a tentative D call TRBD1 (5 bases). The CDR3 is 15 amino acids. Trimming removed 4 bases at V and 7 bases at J, with 19 bases between. Germline-derived CDR1 and CDR2 are SEHNR and FQNEAQ (reference sequence). The DNA of the CDR3 is TGTGCCAGCAGCTCCTCCGGGGCCTACTCCAGTGAAGCTTTCTTT. As protein: CASSSSGAYSSEAFF.

The CDR3 DNA follows: TGTGCCAGCAGCACCAGATCCGGGACAGGGAGGTCACCCCTCCACTTT. Translated, it gives CASSTRSGTGRSPLHF. The rearrangement links TRBV7-2 to TRBJ1-6; TRBD1 matches 9 bases. The CDR3 runs to 16 residues. V trimming: 5 bases; J trimming: 10 bases; junction bases outside the gene matches: 12. Per germline, CDR1 SGHTA and CDR2 FQGNSA.

The J gene is TRBJ1-1, the V gene TRBV10-3; possibly TRBD1 for D (5 bases). The V gene's germline CDR1 is ENHRY and CDR2 SYGVKD. The V end was cut by 0 bases, the J end by 5 bases, with 7 bases between. The CDR3 contains 13 residues. CDR3: CAISESWGTEAFF. The CDR3 bases are TGTGCCATCAGTGAGTCGTGGGGGACTGAAGCTTTCTTT.

The V gene is TRBV9, the J gene TRBJ2-5; D is possibly TRBD1 (5 bases). CDR1 SGDLS and CDR2 YYNGEE come from the germline V gene. V dropped 3 bases and J dropped 1 base, with 10 bases sitting between them. The CDR3 is 14 residues long. The chain's CDR3 is CASSGGLFQETQYF. Written as DNA, the CDR3 is TGTGCCAGCAGCGGGGGCCTATTCCAAGAGACCCAGTACTTC. The full variable domain, its missing parts supplied by reference TRBV9 and TRBJ2-5, is DSGVTQTPKHLITATGQRVTLRCSPRSGDLSVYWYQQSLDQGLQFLIQYYNGEERAKGNILERFSAQQFPDLHSELNLSSLELGDSALYFCASSGGLFQETQYFGPGTRLLVL.

The chain couples TRBV9 to TRBJ1-2, with 9 bases aligning to TRBD1. The CDR3 is made up of 15 amino acids. Germline CDR1 reads SGDLS; CDR2 reads YYNGEE. Losses at the gene ends were 6 bases for V and 2 bases for J; bases not matched to a gene: 8. CDR3 region: CASNRLGQGNYGYTF. CDR3 DNA sequence: TGTGCCAGCAACCGACTGGGACAGGGCAACTATGGCTACACCTTC.

There are a few counts of this clone. The V gene is TRBV2, the J gene TRBJ1-5; unclear D gene. With 4 bases removed from V and 4 bases from J, the gap between germline ends came to 11 bases. There are 14 residues in the CDR3. Germline V lookup: CDR1 SNHLY, CDR2 FYNNEI. The CDR3 DNA reads as TGTGCCAGCAGTGTGAGTGGCTTAAATCAGCCCCAGCATTTT. This gives the protein CASSVSGLNQPQHF.

The V call is TRBV19, the J call TRBJ2-7; no firm D call. The length of the CDR3 is 16 residues. Germline V gene data show CDR1 as LNHDA and CDR2 as SQIVND (reference sequence). V dropped 1 base and J dropped 3 bases, with 16 bases sitting between them. The CDR3 protein is CASSIGGSGGIYEQYF. The CDR3 nucleotides are TGTGCCAGTAGTATAGGGGGATCAGGTGGAATCTACGAGCAGTACTTC.

This clone was found once. This chain's CDR3 is CASMYELGTYEQYF. The CDR3, as DNA: TGTGCCAGCATGTACGAGCTAGGGACCTACGAGCAGTACTTC. The V gene is TRBV2, the J gene TRBJ2-7; D uncertain. Deletions cut 7 bases from V and 2 bases from J, with 15 bases between. Germline V gives CDR1 SNHLY, CDR2 FYNNEI. The CDR3 has 14 amino acids. Looking up the rest from reference TRBV2 and TRBJ2-7 gives the full variable domain: EPEVTQTPSHQVTQMGQEVILRCVPISNHLYFYWYRQILGQKVEFLVSFYNNEISEKSEIFDDQFSVERPDGSNFTLKIRSTKLEDSAMYFCASMYELGTYEQYFGPGTRLTVT.

The chain links TRBV5-8 to TRBJ2-1; TRBD1 matches at 10 bases. The V gene end was trimmed by 1 base and the J gene end by 7 bases; junction bases not matched to a gene: 5. The germline gives CDR1 SGHTS, CDR2 YDEGEE. This CDR3 comprises 15 residues. CDR3 DNA sequence: TGTGCCAGCAGCTTGTTGGGACAGGGGACGAATGAGCAGTTCTTC. Residues: CASSLLGQGTNEQFF.

The genes are TRBV7-8 and TRBJ2-4, with D unresolved. CDR3 size: 15 residues. Trimming took 5 bases from V and 7 from J, leaving 18 bases between them. The germline V gene encodes CDR1 SGHVS and CDR2 FQNEAQ. CDR3 sequence (DNA): TGTGCCAGCAGCCGAAAACCGACCCCTCCGAACATTCAGTACTTC. Amino acid sequence: CASSRKPTPPNIQYF.

The rearrangement uses TRBV18 and TRBJ2-7; D remains ambiguous. Germline CDR1 reads KGHSH; CDR2 reads LQKENI. V lost 6 bases to trimming and J lost 6 bases, with 9 bases between them. This CDR3 is 11 amino acids long. The CDR3 spells CASSPSAEQYF. The CDR3 DNA reads as TGTGCCAGCTCCCCTTCCGCCGAGCAGTACTTC. Variable domain in full (rest from reference TRBV18 and TRBJ2-7): NAGVMQNPRHLVRRRGQEARLRCSPMKGHSHVYWYRQLPEEGLKFMVYLQKENIIDESGMPKERFSAEFPKEGPSILRIQQVVRGDSAAYFCASSPSAEQYFGPGTRLTVT.

CDR3 in amino acids: CASSVGGGRLVNIQYF. As DNA, the CDR3 is TGCGCCAGCAGCGTCGGAGGCGGGAGGCTTGTGAACATTCAGTACTTC. This chain connects TRBV5-1 to TRBJ2-4; 8 bases are a match to TRBD2. The junction had 13 bases not matched to a gene; V was cut back by 4 bases and J by 7 bases. The germline V gene encodes CDR1 SGHRS and CDR2 YFSETQ. CDR3 size: 16 residues.

This sequence joins TRBV28 and TRBJ2-1; D is ambiguous. Germline loops: CDR1 MDHEN, CDR2 SYDVKM. V was shortened by 6 bases and J by 12 bases, with 18 bases between the two germline ends. The CDR3 runs to 13 residues. DNA for the CDR3: TGTGCCAGCAGCTCAAATCCCGTTGTCGGGCAGTTCTTC. This translates into CASSSNPVVGQFF.